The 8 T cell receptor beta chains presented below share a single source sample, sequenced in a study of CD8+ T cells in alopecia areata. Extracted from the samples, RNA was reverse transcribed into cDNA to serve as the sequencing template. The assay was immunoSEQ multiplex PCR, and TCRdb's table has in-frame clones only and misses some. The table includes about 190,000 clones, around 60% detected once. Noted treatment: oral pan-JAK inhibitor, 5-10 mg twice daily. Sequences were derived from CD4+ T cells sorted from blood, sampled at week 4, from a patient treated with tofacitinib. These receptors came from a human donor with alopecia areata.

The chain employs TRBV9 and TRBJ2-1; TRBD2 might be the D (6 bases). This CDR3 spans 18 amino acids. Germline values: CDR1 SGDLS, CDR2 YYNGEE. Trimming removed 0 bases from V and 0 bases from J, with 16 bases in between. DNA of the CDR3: TGTGCCAGCAGCGTAGGTGAGAGTGCGGGGAGCTCCTACAATGAGCAGTTCTTC. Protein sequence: CASSVGESAGSSYNEQFF.

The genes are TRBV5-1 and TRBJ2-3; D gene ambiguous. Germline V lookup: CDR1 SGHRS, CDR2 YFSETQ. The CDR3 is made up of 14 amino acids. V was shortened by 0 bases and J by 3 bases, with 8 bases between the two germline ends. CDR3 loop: CASSLGGLTDTQYF. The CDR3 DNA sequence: TGCGCCAGCAGCTTGGGGGGATTGACAGATACGCAGTATTTT.

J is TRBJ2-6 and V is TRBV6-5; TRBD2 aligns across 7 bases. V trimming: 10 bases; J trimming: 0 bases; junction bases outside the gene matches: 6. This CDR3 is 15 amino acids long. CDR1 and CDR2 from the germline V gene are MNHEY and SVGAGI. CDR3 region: CATRGGGSGANVLTF. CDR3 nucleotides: TGTGCCACCCGCGGGGGAGGCTCTGGGGCCAACGTCCTGACTTTC.

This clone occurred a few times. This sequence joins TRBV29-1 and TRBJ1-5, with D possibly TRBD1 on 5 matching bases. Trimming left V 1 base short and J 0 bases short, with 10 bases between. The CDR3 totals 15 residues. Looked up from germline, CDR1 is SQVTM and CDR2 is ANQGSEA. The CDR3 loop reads CSVEVGAGSNQPQHF. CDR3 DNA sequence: TGCAGCGTTGAAGTCGGGGCCGGTAGCAATCAGCCCCAGCATTTT.

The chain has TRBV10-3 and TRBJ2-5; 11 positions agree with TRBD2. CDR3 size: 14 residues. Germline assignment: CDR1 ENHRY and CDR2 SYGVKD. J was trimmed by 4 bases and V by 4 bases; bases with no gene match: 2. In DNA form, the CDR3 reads TGTGCCATCAGTGCGGGACTAGCGGTAGAGACCCAGTACTTC. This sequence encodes CAISAGLAVETQYF.

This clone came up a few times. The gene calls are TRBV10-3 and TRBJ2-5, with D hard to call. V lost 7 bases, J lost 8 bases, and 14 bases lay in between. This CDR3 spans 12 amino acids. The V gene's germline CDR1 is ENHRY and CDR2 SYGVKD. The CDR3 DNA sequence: TGTGCCATCACCTCCGATGTGGGAACCCAGTACTTC. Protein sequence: CAITSDVGTQYF.

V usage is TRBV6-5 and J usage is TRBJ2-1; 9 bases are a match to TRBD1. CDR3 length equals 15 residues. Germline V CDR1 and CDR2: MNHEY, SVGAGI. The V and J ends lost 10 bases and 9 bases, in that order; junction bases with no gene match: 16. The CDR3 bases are TGTGCCACAGCCCAGCATACGGGGACAGGGACTGAGCAGTTCTTC. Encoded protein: CATAQHTGTGTEQFF.

CDR3: CASSSAERNTEAFF. CDR3 coding DNA: TGTGCCAGCAGTTCCGCCGAGAGGAACACTGAAGCTTTCTTT. The gene calls are TRBV27 and TRBJ1-1; D is unresolved. V was clipped by 4 bases and J by 1 base, with 10 bases between them. This CDR3 region has 14 residues. Germline-derived CDR1 and CDR2 are MNHEY and SMNVEV (reference sequence).